A selection of T cell receptor beta chains follows, all from one sample in a study of identical twins. From the 5' RACE reads, TCRdb called clonotypes with MiXCR, one entry per CDR3 protein. The table has more than 200,000 distinct CDR3 sequences, roughly 9.4% seen once. What was sequenced was memory (CD45RO+) T cells sorted from blood. Source of these receptors: a young woman in good health. Both conserved end residues are part of each CDR3. D genes are given only for firm matches. The listing skips clone size in some rows; elsewhere it reads once, few, many or a size class.

clone_size | j_call | cdr3_length | v_call | d_call | cdr3_aa | cdr3_nt
NA | TRBJ2-7 | 14 | TRBV5-1 | TRBD1 | CASSLEGTEYEQYF | TGCGCCAGCAGCTTGGAGGGGACAGAGTACGAGCAGTACTTC
few | TRBJ1-2 | 11 | TRBV13 | NA | CASSFGNGYTF | NA
few | TRBJ2-3 | 16 | TRBV9 | TRBD1 | CASSLQGQGSGDTQYF | TGTGCCAGCAGCCTCCAGGGACAGGGTTCAGGAGATACGCAGTATTTT
few | TRBJ2-6 | 15 | TRBV27 | NA | CASTYRPTGANVLTF | TGTGCCAGCACTTACCGACCTACTGGGGCCAACGTCCTGACTTTC
few | TRBJ1-2 | 15 | TRBV10-3 | NA | CAISPGRRGAEGYTF | TGTGCCATCAGTCCGGGGCGCAGGGGCGCTGAGGGCTACACCTTC
NA | TRBJ1-3 | 14 | TRBV5-5 | NA | CASSFTGPGNTIYF | TGTGCCAGCAGCTTCACAGGGCCTGGAAACACCATATATTTT
few | TRBJ2-2 | 16 | TRBV20-1 | NA | CSARARHRLYTGELFF | TGCAGTGCCCGGGCCAGACACAGACTTTACACCGGGGAGCTGTTTTTT
few | TRBJ1-1 | 11 | TRBV11-2 | TRBD1 | CASSLAGGAFF | TGTGCCAGCAGCTTGGCAGGGGGCGCTTTCTTT
many | TRBJ2-7 | 17 | TRBV2 | TRBD1 | CASRESPGQGYSYEQYF | TGTGCCAGCAGAGAATCACCGGGACAGGGGTACTCCTACGAGCAGTACTTC
NA | TRBJ1-6 | 11 | TRBV3-1 | NA | CASSQVNSLHF | TGTGCCAGCAGCCAAGTTAATTCCCTCCACTTT
NA | TRBJ2-1 | 16 | TRBV4-3 | TRBD1 | CASSQEPGTGYNEQFF | TGCGCCAGCAGCCAAGAACCCGGGACAGGTTACAATGAGCAGTTCTTC
few | TRBJ2-1 | 16 | TRBV12-3/TRBV12-4 | TRBD2 | CASGVGGASGAVEQFF | TGTGCCAGCGGCGTGGGAGGGGCTAGCGGGGCCGTTGAGCAGTTCTTC
few | TRBJ2-3 | 17 | TRBV6-2/TRBV6-3 | NA | CASSSPRGASSLDTQYF | TGTGCCAGCAGTTCCCCCCGCGGAGCCTCATCTCTAGATACGCAGTATTTT
many | TRBJ2-7 | 15 | TRBV6-1 | TRBD1 | CASSEGTGGSYEQYF | TGTGCCAGCAGTGAAGGGACAGGGGGCTCCTACGAGCAGTACTTC
few | TRBJ2-7 | 16 | TRBV3-1 | TRBD2 | CASSQEARTSSYEQYF | TGTGCCAGCAGCCAGGAAGCCCGGACTAGCTCCTACGAGCAGTACTTC
few | TRBJ2-5 | 18 | TRBV4-3 | TRBD2 | CASSQDKGRASGQETQYF | TGCGCCAGCAGCCAAGATAAAGGTCGGGCTAGCGGTCAAGAGACCCAGTACTTC
NA | TRBJ2-2 | 16 | TRBV19 | NA | CASLWASTPNTGELFF | TGTGCCAGTCTCTGGGCGTCTACCCCGAACACCGGGGAGCTGTTTTTT
NA | TRBJ2-2 | 15 | TRBV9 | NA | CASSVLGIDTGELFF | TGCGCCAGCAGCGTATTAGGCATAGACACCGGGGAGCTGTTTTTT
few | TRBJ2-2 | 15 | TRBV11-2 | TRBD2 | CASSPRREVTGELFF | TGTGCCAGCAGCCCCCGCCGGGAGGTCACCGGGGAGCTGTTTTTT
many | TRBJ1-2 | 10 | TRBV12-3/TRBV12-4 | NA | CASSLYGYTF | TGTGCCAGCAGCCTCTATGGCTACACCTTC
once | TRBJ2-5 | 11 | TRBV20-1 | NA | CSARTNEAQYF | TGCAGTGCTAGGACCAATGAGGCCCAGTACTTC
once | TRBJ2-5 | 15 | TRBV6-1 | NA | CASSPAAWGDVTQYF | TGTGCCAGCAGTCCGGCGGCGTGGGGGGATGTGACCCAGTACTTC
NA | TRBJ2-6 | 17 | TRBV20-1 | TRBD1 | CSAPMTGIYAGANVLTF | TGCAGTGCCCCAATGACAGGGATTTATGCCGGGGCCAACGTCCTGACTTTC
NA | TRBJ2-1 | 14 | TRBV2 | TRBD1 | CAGKTGASYNEQFF | TGTGCCGGGAAGACAGGGGCTAGCTACAATGAGCAGTTCTTC
NA | TRBJ2-5 | 18 | TRBV4-2 | NA | CASSQDNGGDVSQETQYF | TGTGCCAGCAGCCAAGATAACGGCGGGGATGTAAGCCAAGAGACCCAGTACTTC
NA | TRBJ1-1 | 15 | TRBV7-9 | NA | CASSLDEGINPEAFF | TGTGCCAGCAGCTTAGATGAAGGGATTAACCCTGAAGCTTTCTTT
many | TRBJ1-2 | 17 | TRBV12-3/TRBV12-4 | NA | CASSFGPNGGANYGYTF | TGTGCCAGCAGTTTTGGCCCAAACGGCGGAGCTAACTATGGCTACACCTTC
few | TRBJ2-7 | 15 | TRBV20-1 | TRBD2 | CSARISAGDSYEQYF | TGCAGTGCTAGAATATCGGCGGGAGATTCCTACGAGCAGTACTTC
few | TRBJ1-2 | 13 | TRBV7-9 | NA | CASSLYQQGGYTF | TGTGCCAGCAGCTTATATCAACAGGGTGGCTACACCTTC
once | TRBJ1-6 | 14 | TRBV20-1 | NA | CGARTRSYNSPLHF | TGCGGTGCTAGGACACGCTCCTATAATTCACCCCTCCACTTT
few | TRBJ2-4 | 12 | TRBV10-3 | NA | CAISEGQNIQYF | TGTGCCATCAGTGAGGGCCAAAACATTCAGTACTTC